Listed below are T cell receptor beta chains from one sample, sequenced in a study of vaccination and CD4 T cells after COVID-19. Using its own MiXCR run on the PCR reads, TCRdb lists one record per CDR3 protein. The data hold fewer than 20,000 distinct CDR3 sequences, with around 69% observed a single time. The material was CD4+ T cells from blood, obtained after SARS-CoV-2 vaccination. The receptors were sampled from a human donor who had recovered from COVID-19. The conserved cysteine and the conserved F or W are not part of the CDR3 here. A D gene is named only where the DNA matches it firmly.

D gene: NA
V gene: TRBV7-2
J gene: TRBJ2-5
CDR3 protein: ASSSRQRETQY

D gene: NA
V gene: TRBV6-5
J gene: TRBJ2-7
CDR3 protein: ASSFRGSYEQY

D gene: NA
V gene: TRBV5-1
J gene: TRBJ2-5
CDR3 protein: ASSLAKSGSYQETQY

D gene: TRBD1
V gene: TRBV19
J gene: TRBJ2-5
CDR3 protein: ASRETGVETQY

D gene: TRBD2
V gene: TRBV28
J gene: TRBJ2-7
CDR3 protein: ASSSGGLAGAEQY

D gene: TRBD1
V gene: TRBV19
J gene: TRBJ1-4
CDR3 protein: ASSSPSTGKKLF

D gene: NA
V gene: TRBV18
J gene: TRBJ2-5
CDR3 protein: ASSPTRLGLQETQY

D gene: NA
V gene: TRBV20-1
J gene: TRBJ1-5
CDR3 protein: SARQYSNQPQH

D gene: TRBD1
V gene: TRBV12-3/TRBV12-4
J gene: TRBJ1-6
CDR3 protein: ASREQGDNSPLH

D gene: NA
V gene: TRBV30
J gene: TRBJ1-5
CDR3 protein: AWSVIDSNQPQH

D gene: TRBD1
V gene: TRBV6-4
J gene: TRBJ1-6
CDR3 protein: ASKPDRGGNSPLH

D gene: NA
V gene: TRBV6-2/TRBV6-3
J gene: TRBJ1-5
CDR3 protein: ASTTTASNQPQH

D gene: NA
V gene: TRBV7-9
J gene: TRBJ2-3
CDR3 protein: ASSLDSTDTQY

D gene: TRBD2
V gene: TRBV2
J gene: TRBJ2-5
CDR3 protein: ASRILAGAGETQY

D gene: NA
V gene: TRBV4-1
J gene: TRBJ1-1
CDR3 protein: ASSQKIRKSVSEAF

D gene: TRBD1
V gene: TRBV24-1
J gene: TRBJ2-2
CDR3 protein: ATSTKGQGRTGELF

D gene: NA
V gene: TRBV6-1
J gene: TRBJ1-2
CDR3 protein: ASSSMGGGYT

D gene: TRBD2
V gene: TRBV20-1
J gene: TRBJ2-5
CDR3 protein: SARDPAGGQETQY

D gene: TRBD2
V gene: TRBV6-1
J gene: TRBJ2-7
CDR3 protein: ASRQTSGWVGNYEQY

D gene: NA
V gene: TRBV28
J gene: TRBJ1-4
CDR3 protein: ASGDVLNEKLF

D gene: NA
V gene: TRBV28
J gene: TRBJ1-1
CDR3 protein: ASSLLDGEAF

D gene: NA
V gene: TRBV7-8
J gene: TRBJ2-7
CDR3 protein: ASSSPPSSYEQY

D gene: NA
V gene: TRBV4-1
J gene: TRBJ1-2
CDR3 protein: ASSQGRSYGYT

D gene: TRBD2
V gene: TRBV20-1
J gene: TRBJ2-2
CDR3 protein: SASGAGGAGELF

D gene: TRBD2
V gene: TRBV5-1
J gene: TRBJ2-7
CDR3 protein: ASSLGPAGGIYEQY

D gene: NA
V gene: TRBV7-2
J gene: TRBJ1-6
CDR3 protein: ASSLGSGRGYEQYFGPGDSPLH

D gene: NA
V gene: TRBV5-5
J gene: TRBJ1-2
CDR3 protein: ASSLEPGTGYT

D gene: TRBD1
V gene: TRBV20-1
J gene: TRBJ2-7
CDR3 protein: SAAGQGAREQY

D gene: TRBD2
V gene: TRBV20-1
J gene: TRBJ2-5
CDR3 protein: SASPVPNASGRLYQETQY

D gene: NA
V gene: TRBV5-4
J gene: TRBJ2-6
CDR3 protein: ASSGQKTGDGANVLT

D gene: NA
V gene: TRBV10-3
J gene: TRBJ1-5
CDR3 protein: AISGRGNQPQH

D gene: NA
V gene: TRBV7-2
J gene: TRBJ2-1
CDR3 protein: ASSAEATSYNEQF

D gene: NA
V gene: TRBV28
J gene: TRBJ2-2
CDR3 protein: ASSAPAGRSRELF

D gene: NA
V gene: TRBV5-8
J gene: TRBJ2-2
CDR3 protein: ASSVAASSNTGELF

D gene: NA
V gene: TRBV7-3
J gene: TRBJ2-5
CDR3 protein: ASSLDLETQY

D gene: NA
V gene: TRBV6-1
J gene: TRBJ1-1
CDR3 protein: ASSEDSPWGAF

D gene: NA
V gene: TRBV20-1
J gene: TRBJ2-7
CDR3 protein: SACATSSYEQY

D gene: NA
V gene: TRBV19
J gene: TRBJ2-7
CDR3 protein: ASSIGTEYEQY

D gene: NA
V gene: TRBV7-2
J gene: TRBJ2-2
CDR3 protein: ASSLRGRTGELF

D gene: NA
V gene: TRBV7-9
J gene: TRBJ1-6
CDR3 protein: ASSRGEMSPLH

D gene: NA
V gene: TRBV20-1
J gene: TRBJ1-2
CDR3 protein: SATLDLYGYT

D gene: NA
V gene: TRBV29-1
J gene: TRBJ2-4
CDR3 protein: SVASTGRTKNIQY

D gene: NA
V gene: TRBV2
J gene: TRBJ1-4
CDR3 protein: ASRGTRYEKLF

D gene: TRBD1
V gene: TRBV7-2
J gene: TRBJ1-2
CDR3 protein: ASQIKQGKGALSGYT

D gene: NA
V gene: TRBV20-1
J gene: TRBJ2-7
CDR3 protein: SASLTGREPYEQY

D gene: NA
V gene: TRBV7-2
J gene: TRBJ1-1
CDR3 protein: ASSFTGPNTEAF

D gene: NA
V gene: TRBV15
J gene: TRBJ1-2
CDR3 protein: ATSRGDRNYGYT

D gene: NA
V gene: TRBV5-4
J gene: TRBJ2-5
CDR3 protein: ASSLPDGTETQY

D gene: TRBD1
V gene: TRBV4-2
J gene: TRBJ1-5
CDR3 protein: ASSQVRTGDQPQH

D gene: TRBD1
V gene: TRBV30
J gene: TRBJ1-4
CDR3 protein: ACRGGEKLF

D gene: NA
V gene: TRBV7-8
J gene: TRBJ2-2
CDR3 protein: ASGSGQGSNPGELF

D gene: NA
V gene: TRBV28
J gene: TRBJ1-6
CDR3 protein: ASSLTTSSYNSPLH

D gene: NA
V gene: TRBV6-1
J gene: TRBJ2-2
CDR3 protein: ASAAGTANTGELF

D gene: TRBD1
V gene: TRBV20-1
J gene: TRBJ2-5
CDR3 protein: SARSPGQGNTETQY

D gene: TRBD1
V gene: TRBV10-1
J gene: TRBJ2-7
CDR3 protein: ASNPGTGSYEQY

D gene: TRBD2
V gene: TRBV20-1
J gene: TRBJ2-1
CDR3 protein: SAQIPPLAGVNNEQF

D gene: NA
V gene: TRBV12-3/TRBV12-4
J gene: TRBJ1-1
CDR3 protein: ASSFGGFTEAF

D gene: NA
V gene: TRBV28
J gene: TRBJ2-5
CDR3 protein: ASKGIRGGIQETQY